The T cell receptor beta chain under discussion was sequenced for a study of T cell changes during pregnancy in multiple sclerosis. CDR1 is ENHRY, CDR2 SYGVKD, per germline. The length of the CDR3 is 18 residues. V was trimmed by 3 bases and J by 7 bases, leaving 25 bases between them. Only in-frame clones appear in the TCRdb table, and some are missing; sequencing was by immunoSEQ multiplex PCR. The data contain about 41,000 clones, more than 90% of them singletons. This TCR came from a female donor with multiple sclerosis, enrolled in a pregnancy study. The chain uses TRBV10-3 and TRBJ2-1; tentative D call: TRBD1 (10 bases). Sequencing was performed on CD8+ T cells from peripheral blood mononuclear cells, taken in the third trimester of pregnancy. In nucleotides, the CDR3 is TGTGCCATCAGTGACCTCGACAGGGGGCGGGAGGGCTGGAATGAGCAGTTCTTC. Translation gives CAISDLDRGREGWNEQFF.